A selection of T cell receptor beta chains follows, all from one sample in a study of blood T cell repertoires in COVID-19. Clones were sequenced by immunoSEQ multiplex PCR, and TCRdb holds only the in-frame ones, with some missing. The data contain approximately 500,000 clones, around 87% of them seen just once; the ten biggest clones take up less than 2%. The sequenced material came from PBMCs or T cells enriched from blood (not recorded which). The receptors were gathered from a woman between 35 and 50 years old who had recovered from COVID-19. CDR3s include the opening cysteine and the closing phenylalanine or tryptophan. Fields, in order: J gene, clone size, D gene, V gene, CDR3 DNA, CDR3 protein. The D gene is left open where the match is weak. Not every row has a clone size; where given, it reads once, few, many or a size class.

>TRBJ1-2|NA|TRBD1|TRBV4-3
TGCGCCAGCAGCCAGACAGGGGCCTATGGCTACACCTTC
CASSQTGAYGYTF
>TRBJ2-3|NA|NA|TRBV5-1
TGCGCCAGCAGCTTGGCTCTAGGAAGCACAGATACGCAGTATTTT
CASSLALGSTDTQYF
>TRBJ2-3|NA|TRBD2|TRBV9
TGTGCCAGCAGTGTTCGGACTAGCGGGCCTTTAACAGATACGCAGTATTTT
CASSVRTSGPLTDTQYF
>TRBJ2-3|NA|NA|TRBV4-3
TGCGCCAGCAGCCAGAACGACGACGCAGCGCTCACTACAGATACGCAGTATTTT
CASSQNDDAALTTDTQYF
>TRBJ2-7|NA|NA|TRBV5-6
TGTGCCAGCAGCTTGGGGACATCCCTCGGGCACGAGCAGTACTTC
CASSLGTSLGHEQYF
>TRBJ2-7|NA|NA|TRBV19
TGTGCCAGTAGTATCAAGCAGGGGACCTACGAGCAGTACTTC
CASSIKQGTYEQYF
>TRBJ2-7|NA|TRBD1|TRBV4-2
TGTGCCAGCAGCCAAGTCCGTGACAGGGGTTCCTACGAGCAGTACTTC
CASSQVRDRGSYEQYF
>TRBJ1-4|NA|TRBD1|TRBV19
TGTGCCACCAAGATTGGGGACAGGGACGATGAAAAACTGTTTTTT
CATKIGDRDDEKLFF
>TRBJ2-3|few|TRBD2|TRBV6-2/TRBV6-3
TGTGCCAGCAGTTATGGCGGGAGTACAGATACGCAGTATTTT
CASSYGGSTDTQYF
>TRBJ2-2|once|NA|TRBV7-2
TGTGCCAGCAGCCCCCGGCTCTCCCAGGGGACATACACCGGGGAGCTGTTTTTT
CASSPRLSQGTYTGELFF
>TRBJ2-2|NA|TRBD2|TRBV7-8
TGTGCCAGCAGCTTGTGGACTAGCGGGAGAGCCGGGGAGCTGTTTTTT
CASSLWTSGRAGELFF
>TRBJ2-1|once|NA|TRBV10-3
TGTGCCATCAGTCTCCCCCTATATCCTAATGAGCAGTTCTTC
CAISLPLYPNEQFF
>TRBJ2-2|NA|NA|TRBV6-5
TGTGCCAGCAGTTACCGTCCTAAGCTCACCGGGGAGCTGTTTTTT
CASSYRPKLTGELFF
>TRBJ2-7|NA|NA|TRBV29-1
TGCAGCGTTGTTCTGACAGCCGAGCAGTACTTC
CSVVLTAEQYF
>TRBJ2-7|NA|NA|TRBV18
TGTGCCAGCCGACAGGAAGTCTACGAGCAGTACTTC
CASRQEVYEQYF
>TRBJ2-5|NA|TRBD1|TRBV24-1
TGTGCCACCAGTGATACAGGGGTAGAGACCCAGTACTTC
CATSDTGVETQYF
>TRBJ2-7|NA|TRBD2|TRBV20-1
TGCAGTGCTAGTGCCCCTGGGGCGGGAGGCTCTATGAAGCAGTACTTC
CSASAPGAGGSMKQYF